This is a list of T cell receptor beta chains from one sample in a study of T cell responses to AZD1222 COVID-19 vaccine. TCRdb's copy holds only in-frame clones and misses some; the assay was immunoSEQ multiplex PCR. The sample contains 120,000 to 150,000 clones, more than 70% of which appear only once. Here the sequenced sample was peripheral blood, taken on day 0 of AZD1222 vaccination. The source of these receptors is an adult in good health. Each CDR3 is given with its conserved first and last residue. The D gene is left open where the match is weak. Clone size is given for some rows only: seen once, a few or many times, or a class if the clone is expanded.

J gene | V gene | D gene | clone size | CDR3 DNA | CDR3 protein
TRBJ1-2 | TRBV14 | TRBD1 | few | TGTGCCAGCAGCCCCGTCCCGGGACAGGGTTGGGCGAGCTATGGCTACACCTTC | CASSPVPGQGWASYGYTF
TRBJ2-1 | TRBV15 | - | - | TGTGCCACCAGCAGAGAAATTTCGAGGGGAGGCTACAATGAGCAGTTCTTC | CATSREISRGGYNEQFF
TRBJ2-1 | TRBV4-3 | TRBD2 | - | TGCGCCAGCAGCCAGATCGGCGGGAGGGCCCTCTATGAGCAGTTCTTC | CASSQIGGRALYEQFF
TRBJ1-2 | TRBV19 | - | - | TGTGCCAGTAGTTCGGGTAATTTCGATGGCTACACCTTC | CASSSGNFDGYTF
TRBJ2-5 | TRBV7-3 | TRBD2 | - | TGTGCCAGCAGCCCTAGCGGGAGACAAGAGACCCAGTACTTC | CASSPSGRQETQYF
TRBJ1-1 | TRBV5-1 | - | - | TGCGCCAGCCAGCCAGGGGCCCCTTCCCCTGAAGACGCTTTCTTT | CASQPGAPSPEDAFF
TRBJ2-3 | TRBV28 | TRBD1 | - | TGTGCCAGCAGCCTGACAGGGGGAGATACGCAGTATTTT | CASSLTGGDTQYF
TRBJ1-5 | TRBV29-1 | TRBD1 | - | TGCAGCGTTGGCACAGGGGGGATCAATCAGCCCCAGCATTTT | CSVGTGGINQPQHF
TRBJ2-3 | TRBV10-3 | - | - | TGTGCCACCGAAGGCCCCACATCCACGCAGTATTTT | CATEGPTSTQYF
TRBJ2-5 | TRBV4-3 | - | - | TGCGCCAGCAGCCCGATTTCTGGCGGGGAGCTTCAAGAGACCCAGTACTTC | CASSPISGGELQETQYF
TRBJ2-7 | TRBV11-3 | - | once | TGTGCCAGCAGCTTTACGGGGTCCTACGAGCAGTACTTC | CASSFTGSYEQYF
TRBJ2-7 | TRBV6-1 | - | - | TGTGCCAGCAGTGAACGCCCCTACGAGCAGTACTTC | CASSERPYEQYF
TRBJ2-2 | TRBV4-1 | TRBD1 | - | TGCGCCAGCAGGAAAGACAGGGGCGACACCGGGGAGCTGTTTTTT | CASRKDRGDTGELFF
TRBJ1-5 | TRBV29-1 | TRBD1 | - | TGCAGCGCAAAACTAGGGACAGGGAGCAATCAGCCCCAGCATTTT | CSAKLGTGSNQPQHF
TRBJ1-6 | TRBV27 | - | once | TGTGCCAGCAGTTCCCAGACGTCAGGGAAGAATTCACCCCTCCACTTT | CASSSQTSGKNSPLHF
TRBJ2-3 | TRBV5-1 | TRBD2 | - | TGCGCCAGCAGCTTGGCTAGCGGGAGGGCCACAGATACGCAGTATTTT | CASSLASGRATDTQYF
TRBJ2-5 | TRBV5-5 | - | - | TGTGCCAGCAGTCAAGCCCCGCAGGGGGGACAAGAGACCCAGTACTTC | CASSQAPQGGQETQYF
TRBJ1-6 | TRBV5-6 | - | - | TGTGCCAGCAGTTCGACCCTAGGCGGTTCACCCCTCCACTTT | CASSSTLGGSPLHF
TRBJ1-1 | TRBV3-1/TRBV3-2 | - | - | TGTGCCAGCAGCCCCGTATTGAACACTGAAGCTTTCTTT | CASSPVLNTEAFF
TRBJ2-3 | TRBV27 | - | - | TGTGCCAGCAGGCGGGCTTCGGATACGCAGTATTTT | CASRRASDTQYF
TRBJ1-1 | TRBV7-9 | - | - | TGTGCCAGCAGCTCAGTTAGAGAAGCTTTCTTT | CASSSVREAFF
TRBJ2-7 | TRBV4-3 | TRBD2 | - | TGCGCCAGCAGTCAAAGCGGGGGTAGGAAATTACCCTACGAGCAGTACTTC | CASSQSGGRKLPYEQYF
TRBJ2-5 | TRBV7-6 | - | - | TGTGCCAGCAGCTTTGGCGGGACGGGGACCCAGTACTTC | CASSFGGTGTQYF
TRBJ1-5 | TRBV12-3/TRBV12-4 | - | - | TGTGCCAGCAGGGACAGAAGTCAGCCCCAGCATTTT | CASRDRSQPQHF
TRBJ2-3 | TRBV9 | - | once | TGTGCCAGCAGCGTAGTGGGGAGAGGTCCCGAGTCCTTCACAGATACGCAGTATTTT | CASSVVGRGPESFTDTQYF
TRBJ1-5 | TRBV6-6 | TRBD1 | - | TGTGCCAGCAGCCCTATCGACAGGGTCGGGCAGCCCCAGCATTTT | CASSPIDRVGQPQHF
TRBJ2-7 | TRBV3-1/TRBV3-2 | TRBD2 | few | TGTGCCAGCAGCCAACTGGGACTAGCGGGATCCTACGAGCAGTACTTC | CASSQLGLAGSYEQYF
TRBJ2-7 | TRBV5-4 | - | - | TGTGCCAGCACCCGGCCAGGGTCGTCCTACGAGCAGTACTTC | CASTRPGSSYEQYF
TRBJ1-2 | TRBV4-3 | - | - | TGCGCCAGCAGCCAAGAGGCCGACACTGGCGGCTATGGCTACACCTTC | CASSQEADTGGYGYTF
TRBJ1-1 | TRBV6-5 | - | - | TGTGCCAGCAGTTATGGAGATCAAGTAGCTTTCTTT | CASSYGDQVAFF
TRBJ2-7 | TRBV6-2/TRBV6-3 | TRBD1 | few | TGTGCCAGCAGTTACTCGCCGACAGGGGGAATCTACGATGAGCAGTACTTC | CASSYSPTGGIYDEQYF
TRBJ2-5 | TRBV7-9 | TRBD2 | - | TGTGCCAGCAGCCCGCCAAGAGCGGGGGGGCGAGAGACCCAGTACTTC | CASSPPRAGGRETQYF
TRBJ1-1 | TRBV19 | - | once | TGTGCCAGTAGTATAGGGAAGGGGACTGAAGCTTTCTTT | CASSIGKGTEAFF
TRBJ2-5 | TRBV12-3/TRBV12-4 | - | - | TGTGCCAGCAGTTGGGGCAGACAAGAGACCCAGTACTTC | CASSWGRQETQYF
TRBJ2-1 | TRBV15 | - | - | TGTGCCACCAGCAGAGATTCGCCCAGGGTTAAGGGTGAGCAGTTCTTC | CATSRDSPRVKGEQFF